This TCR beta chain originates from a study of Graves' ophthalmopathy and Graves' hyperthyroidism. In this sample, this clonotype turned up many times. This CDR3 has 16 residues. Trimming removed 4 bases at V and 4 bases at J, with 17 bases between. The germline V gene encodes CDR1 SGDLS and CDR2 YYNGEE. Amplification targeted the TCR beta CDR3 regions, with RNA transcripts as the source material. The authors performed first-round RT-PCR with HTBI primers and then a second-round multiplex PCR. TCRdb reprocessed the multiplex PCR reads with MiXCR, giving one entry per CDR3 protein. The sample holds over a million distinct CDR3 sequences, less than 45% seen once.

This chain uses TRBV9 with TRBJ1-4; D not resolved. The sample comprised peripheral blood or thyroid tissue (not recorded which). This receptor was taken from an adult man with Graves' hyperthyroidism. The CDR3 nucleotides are TGTGCCAGCAGCCCCGAGGGCGCCGGCCTTAATGAAAAACTGTTTTTT. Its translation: CASSPEGAGLNEKLFF.